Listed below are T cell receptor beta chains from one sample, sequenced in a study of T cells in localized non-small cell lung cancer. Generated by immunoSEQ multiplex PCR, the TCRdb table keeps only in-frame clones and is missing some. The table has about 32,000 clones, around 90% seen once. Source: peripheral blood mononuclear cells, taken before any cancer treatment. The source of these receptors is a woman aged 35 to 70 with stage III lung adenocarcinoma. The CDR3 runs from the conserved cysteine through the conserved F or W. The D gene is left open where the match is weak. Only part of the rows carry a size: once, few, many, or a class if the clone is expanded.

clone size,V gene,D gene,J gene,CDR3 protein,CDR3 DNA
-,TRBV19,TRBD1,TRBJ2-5,CASIATGAGETQYF,TGTGCCAGTATAGCGACAGGGGCCGGAGAGACCCAGTACTTC
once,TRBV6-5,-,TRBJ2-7,CASSPGNEQYF,TGTGCCAGCAGTCCAGGCAACGAGCAGTACTTC
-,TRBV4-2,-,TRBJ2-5,CASSQEASRETQYF,TGTGCCAGCAGCCAAGAGGCTAGTCGGGAGACCCAGTACTTC
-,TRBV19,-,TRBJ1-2,CASSRQEPNYGYTF,TGTGCCAGTAGCCGACAGGAGCCAAACTATGGCTACACCTTC
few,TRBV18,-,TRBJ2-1,CASPPPGFF,TGTGCCAGCCCGCCCCCTGGGTTCTTC
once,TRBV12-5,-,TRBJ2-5,CASGLSPGRETQYF,TGTGCTAGTGGTTTGAGCCCAGGGAGGGAGACCCAGTACTTC
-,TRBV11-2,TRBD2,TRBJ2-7,CASSLNPGRGDEQYF,TGTGCCAGCAGCCTCAATCCGGGACGGGGGGACGAGCAGTACTTC
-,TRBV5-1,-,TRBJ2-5,CASSLSSQETQYF,TGCGCCAGCAGCTTGTCATCTCAAGAGACCCAGTACTTC
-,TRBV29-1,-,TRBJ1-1,CSAAGRLVNTEAFF,TGCAGCGCGGCCGGACGGCTTGTGAACACTGAAGCTTTCTTT
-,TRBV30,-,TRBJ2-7,CAWSGQFSEQYF,TGTGCCTGGAGTGGACAGTTTTCCGAGCAGTACTTC
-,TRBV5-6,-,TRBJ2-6,CASGSGGANVLTF,TGTGCCAGCGGCTCCGGGGGGGCCAACGTCCTGACTTTC
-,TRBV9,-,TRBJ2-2,CASSILTNTGELFF,TGTGCCAGCAGCATACTAACGAACACCGGGGAGCTGTTTTTT
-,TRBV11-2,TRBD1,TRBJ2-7,CASSFQTGDYEQYF,TGTGCCAGCAGCTTCCAGACAGGGGACTACGAGCAGTACTTC
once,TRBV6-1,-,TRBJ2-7,CASGGLTYEQYF,TGTGCCAGCGGTGGACTAACCTACGAGCAGTACTTC
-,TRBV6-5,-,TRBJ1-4,CASSYSTGGEKLFF,TGTGCCAGCAGTTACTCCACAGGAGGGGAAAAACTGTTTTTT
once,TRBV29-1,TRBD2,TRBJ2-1,CSVAASGKDNEQFF,TGCAGCGTTGCGGCTAGCGGGAAAGACAATGAGCAGTTCTTC
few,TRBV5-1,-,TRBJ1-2,CASSLEWAWDGYTF,TGCGCCAGCAGCTTGGAGTGGGCTTGGGATGGCTACACCTTC
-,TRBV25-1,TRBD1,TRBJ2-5,CASSALTGGAETQYF,TGTGCCAGCAGTGCCCTTACAGGGGGCGCGGAGACCCAGTACTTC
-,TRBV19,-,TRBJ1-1,CASSTWGTVTEAFF,TGTGCCAGTAGTACGTGGGGGACGGTCACTGAAGCTTTCTTT
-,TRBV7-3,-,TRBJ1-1,CASSFGPNTEAFF,TGTGCCAGCAGCTTTGGTCCCAACACTGAAGCTTTCTTT
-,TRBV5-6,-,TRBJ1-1,CASSVLRGTEAFF,TGTGCCAGCAGCGTCCTGAGGGGGACTGAAGCTTTCTTT
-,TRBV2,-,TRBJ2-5,CASHENMGGTQYF,TGTGCCAGCCACGAAAACATGGGAGGGACCCAGTACTTC
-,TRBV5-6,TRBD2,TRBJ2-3,CASSLPASGKADTQYF,TGTGCCAGCAGCTTGCCCGCTAGCGGGAAGGCAGATACGCAGTATTTT
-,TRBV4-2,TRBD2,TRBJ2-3,CASSQSSFGGAADTQYF,TGTGCCAGCAGCCAGTCCTCCTTCGGGGGGGCAGCAGATACGCAGTATTTT
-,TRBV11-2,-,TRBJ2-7,CASSLTTGPVYEQYF,TGTGCCAGCAGCTTAACTACGGGTCCTGTCTACGAGCAGTACTTC
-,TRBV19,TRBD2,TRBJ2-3,CASSSRTSGIPTDTQYF,TGTGCCAGTAGTTCCCGGACTAGCGGTATCCCCACAGATACGCAGTATTTT
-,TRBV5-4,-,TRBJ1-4,CASGEEGEANEKLFF,TGTGCCAGCGGGGAGGAGGGGGAGGCTAATGAAAAACTGTTTTTT
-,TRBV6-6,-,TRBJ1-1,CASSTEEGGTEAFF,TGTGCCAGCAGCACCGAGGAGGGCGGTACTGAAGCTTTCTTT
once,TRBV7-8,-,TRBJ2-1,CASSRGRAGDSEQFF,TGTGCCAGCAGCCGAGGACGAGCAGGGGATAGTGAGCAGTTCTTC
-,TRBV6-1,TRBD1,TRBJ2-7,CASSESTGGKNEQYF,TGTGCCAGCAGTGAATCTACAGGGGGGAAGAACGAGCAGTACTTC
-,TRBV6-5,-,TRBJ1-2,CASSYSDGGYTF,TGTGCCAGCAGTTACTCGGATGGGGGCTACACCTTC
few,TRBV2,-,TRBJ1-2,CASTSTGSSYTF,TGTGCCAGCACCTCGACAGGCAGTAGCTACACCTTC
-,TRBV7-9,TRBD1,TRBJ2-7,CASSSRDRWTYEQYF,TGTGCCAGCAGCTCAAGGGACAGGTGGACCTACGAGCAGTACTTC
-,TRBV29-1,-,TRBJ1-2,CSAGTPHGDYGYTF,TGCAGCGCTGGGACACCCCATGGGGACTATGGCTACACCTTC
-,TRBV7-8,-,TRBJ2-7,CASSLDRTGEQYF,TGTGCCAGCAGCTTAGATCGCACAGGAGAGCAGTACTTC
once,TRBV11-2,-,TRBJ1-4,CASSLTGSRGAEKLFF,TGTGCCAGCAGCTTAACAGGGTCCAGGGGTGCTGAAAAACTGTTTTTT
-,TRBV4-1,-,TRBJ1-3,CASSQDPAGSGNTIYF,TGCGCCAGCAGCCAAGATCCTGCGGGGTCTGGAAACACCATATATTTT
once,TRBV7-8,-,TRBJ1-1,CASSIGGIAITEAFF,TGTGCCAGCAGCATCGGGGGAATCGCAATCACTGAAGCTTTCTTT
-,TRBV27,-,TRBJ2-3,CASSPKASDTQYF,TGTGCCAGCAGTCCAAAAGCCTCGGATACGCAGTATTTT
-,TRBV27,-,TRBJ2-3,CASSLLNTQYF,TGTGCCAGCTCCTTACTCAATACGCAGTATTTT
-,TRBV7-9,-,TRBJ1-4,CASSLGYRPNEKLFF,TGTGCCAGCAGCTTAGGATACAGGCCTAATGAAAAACTGTTTTTT
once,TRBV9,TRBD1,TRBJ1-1,CASSAGQGRYTEAFF,TGTGCCAGCAGCGCCGGACAGGGAAGATACACTGAAGCTTTCTTT
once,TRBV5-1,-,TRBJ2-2,CASSLFLQANTGELFF,TGCGCCAGCAGTCTGTTCTTACAGGCAAACACCGGGGAGCTGTTTTTT
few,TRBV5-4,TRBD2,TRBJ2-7,CASRDPGGSEQYF,TGTGCCAGCAGAGACCCGGGGGGGAGTGAGCAGTACTTC
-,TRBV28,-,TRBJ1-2,CASSSPGPNYGYTF,TGTGCCAGCAGTTCCCCGGGTCCCAACTATGGCTACACCTTC